This passage covers 26 T cell receptor beta chains from one sample sequenced in a study of shared clonotypes between healthy human individuals. Generated by immunoSEQ multiplex PCR, the TCRdb table keeps only in-frame clones and is missing some. The sample comprises over 2 million clones, 90% to 95% of which are singletons, and roughly 0.13% rests with the top ten. The sequenced sample was naive CD4+ T cells sorted from blood. Stated subset: CD45RA+ positively selected. These receptors came from a man between 18 and 35 years old in good health.

This clone was picked up a small number of times. The chain uses TRBV19 and TRBJ1-6; unclear D gene. The germline V gene has CDR1 LNHDA and CDR2 SQIVND (reference sequence). This CDR3 contains 14 residues. V lost 3 bases, J lost 10 bases, and 13 bases lay in between. The CDR3 bases are TGTGCCAGTAGTATCCAGACCGACGGGTCACCCCTCCACTTT. Encoded protein: CASSIQTDGSPLHF. The variable domain in full, completed from reference TRBV19 and TRBJ1-6, reads DGGITQSPKYLFRKEGQNVTLSCEQNLNHDAMYWYRQDPGQGLRLIYYSQIVNDFQKGDIAEGYSVSREKKESFPLTVTSAQKNPTAFYLCASSIQTDGSPLHFGNGTRLTVT.

The genes are TRBV6-6 and TRBJ1-4; D is unresolved. CDR3 length equals 15 residues. V was trimmed by 0 bases and J by 4 bases, leaving 9 bases between them. Germline CDR1 and CDR2: MNHNY and SVGAGI (reference sequence). CDR3 sequence reads: CASSYSGTLNEKLFF. The DNA of the CDR3 is TGTGCCAGCAGTTACTCAGGCACTCTTAATGAAAAACTGTTTTTT.

The V call is TRBV7-2, the J call TRBJ2-1; D gene unclear. The CDR3 extends over 12 amino acids. Trimming took off 6 bases at V and 12 bases at J, with 15 bases between the two ends. Germline V CDR1 and CDR2: SGHTA, FQGNSA. CDR3 nucleotides: TGTGCCAGCAGAAACCGCCCGGGCGGGCAGTTCTTC. It is translated as CASRNRPGGQFF.

The chain combines TRBV28 with TRBJ2-1; D may be TRBD2 (5 bases). This CDR3 region has 14 residues. Looked up from germline, CDR1 is MDHEN and CDR2 is SYDVKM. V was shortened by 6 bases and J by 3 bases, with 12 bases between the two germline ends. CDR3 region: CASSLAGNYNEQFF. For the CDR3, the DNA is TGTGCCAGCAGCCTCGCCGGGAACTACAATGAGCAGTTCTTC.

The rearrangement links TRBV18 to TRBJ2-1; D is tentatively TRBD1 or TRBD2 (5 bases each). This CDR3 spans 17 amino acids. In germline, CDR1 is KGHSH, CDR2 LQKENI. Trimming took off 4 bases at V and 7 bases at J, with 23 bases between the two ends. In nucleotides, the CDR3 is TGTGCCAGCTCACTCTCCCCCGGGGTAGGGGCTTTTAATGAGCAGTTCTTC. Encoded protein: CASSLSPGVGAFNEQFF.

The chain couples TRBV28 to TRBJ2-7, with 7 bases that match TRBD1. The trim removed 8 bases at V and 0 bases at J, leaving 10 bases unmatched. CDR1 is MDHEN, CDR2 SYDVKM, per germline. This CDR3 spans 15 amino acids. CDR3 region: CASLGRGSSSYEQYF. The CDR3 DNA reads as TGTGCCAGCCTCGGCAGGGGGTCCAGCTCCTACGAGCAGTACTTC.

This chain uses TRBV10-3 with TRBJ2-3; 9 nucleotides agree with TRBD1. CDR1 ENHRY and CDR2 SYGVKD come from the germline V gene. This CDR3 spans 15 amino acids. The V and J ends lost 10 bases and 4 bases, in that order; junction bases with no gene match: 12. In DNA form, the CDR3 reads TGTGCCACCGCACCGGCACAGGGGGCCCCAGATACGCAGTATTTT. Its protein product is CATAPAQGAPDTQYF.

This chain uses TRBV6-1 with TRBJ1-6; D unclear. With 1 base removed from V and 7 bases from J, the gap between germline ends came to 5 bases. The CDR3 consists of 13 residues. Germline V gene lookup returns CDR1 MNHNS and CDR2 SASEGT. For the CDR3, the DNA is TGTGCCAGCAGTGAAGTGAGCAATTCACCCCTCCACTTT. Translated, it gives CASSEVSNSPLHF.

In the case of this clone: Other DNA sequences from this sample encode an identical CDR3 as well. The J gene is TRBJ1-3, the V gene TRBV6-1; D uncertain. The V end lost 3 bases, the J end lost 1 base, and 4 bases lay between the germline ends. CDR3 length: 13 amino acids. Germline CDR1 reads MNHNS; CDR2 reads SASEGT. The chain's CDR3 is CASSEASGNTIYF. In DNA, the CDR3 is TGTGCCAGCAGTGAGGCTTCTGGAAACACCATATATTTT.

The chain links TRBV5-1 to TRBJ2-7; 10 nucleotides align to TRBD1. Trimming at V came to 3 bases and at J to 7 bases, leaving 7 bases not matched to a gene. Looked up from germline, CDR1 is SGHRS and CDR2 is YFSETQ. The CDR3 length is 14 residues. The CDR3 region is CASSWGQGMREQYF. The CDR3 nucleotides read TGCGCCAGCAGCTGGGGACAGGGGATGCGGGAGCAGTACTTC.

J is TRBJ1-5 and V is TRBV6-6, with TRBD1 as a possible D gene (6 bases). The V gene lost 6 bases and the J gene lost 0 bases, with 15 bases spanning the gap. From germline, CDR1 is MNHNY and CDR2 SVGAGI (reference sequence). The CDR3 runs 16 residues. CDR3 nucleotide sequence: TGTGCCAGCAGCCCCAGGGGCCCTTATAGCAATCAGCCCCAGCATTTT. Translation: CASSPRGPYSNQPQHF.

V usage is TRBV5-6 and J usage is TRBJ2-6, with 8 bases identical to TRBD2. The CDR3 is made up of 17 amino acids. Germline values: CDR1 SGHDT, CDR2 YYEEEE. J lost 0 bases, V lost 3 bases, and 5 bases had no gene match. CDR3 amino acids: CASSSRGGSSGANVLTF. The CDR3 DNA reads as TGTGCCAGCAGCTCCCGGGGGGGGAGCTCTGGGGCCAACGTCCTGACTTTC. Combining the CDR3 with reference TRBV5-6 and TRBJ2-6 gives the whole variable domain DAGVTQSPTHLIKTRGQQVTLRCSPKSGHDTVSWYQQALGQGPQFIFQYYEEEERQRGNFPDRFSGHQFPNYSSELNVNALLLGDSALYLCASSSRGGSSGANVLTFGAGSRLTVL.

The gene calls are TRBV5-1 and TRBJ2-3, with TRBD2 as a possible D gene (5 bases). Trimming shortened V by 4 bases and J by 2 bases, and 11 bases separated the two germline ends. Germline values: CDR1 SGHRS, CDR2 YFSETQ. The CDR3 totals 14 residues. This CDR3 reads CASSVGGPTDTQYF. CDR3 nucleotides: TGCGCCAGCAGCGTGGGCGGGCCCACAGATACGCAGTATTTT.

V and J are TRBV6-6 and TRBJ1-5, with no clear D. The V gene lost 6 bases and the J gene lost 6 bases, with 12 bases spanning the gap. The CDR3 has 13 residues. The germline CDR1 and CDR2 sequences are MNHNY and SVGAGI (reference sequence). The DNA for the CDR3 is TGTGCCAGCAGATCCCTCGCGGGTCAGCCCCAGCATTTT. It yields the protein CASRSLAGQPQHF.

This rearrangement joins TRBV7-6 to TRBJ2-2; D uncertain. This CDR3 spans 16 amino acids. Trimming took 3 bases from V and 4 from J, leaving 15 bases between them. Germline V gene sequence: CDR1 SGHVS, CDR2 FNYEAQ. DNA for the CDR3: TGTGCCAGCAGCTTGAAAGTGGTAACAGCCACCGGGGAGCTGTTTTTT. Protein: CASSLKVVTATGELFF.

The chain uses TRBV7-6 and TRBJ2-7, with 11 bases that match TRBD2. Germline values: CDR1 SGHVS, CDR2 FNYEAQ. The CDR3 runs 17 residues. The V gene end was trimmed by 3 bases and the J gene end by 0 bases; junction bases not matched to a gene: 7. The CDR3 nucleotides read TGTGCCAGCAGCTTTGGTCTAGCGGGAGGAACCTCCTACGAGCAGTACTTC. Amino acids: CASSFGLAGGTSYEQYF.

The V and J genes are TRBV11-2 and TRBJ1-4; D remains ambiguous. This CDR3 region has 14 residues. Looked up from germline, CDR1 is SGHAT and CDR2 is FQNNGV. V gave up 0 bases and J gave up 8 bases, with 10 bases separating them. The DNA of the CDR3 is TGTGCCAGCAGCTTAGATCCTGGCGTGGAAAAACTGTTTTTT. Protein sequence: CASSLDPGVEKLFF.

The rearrangement links TRBV6-6 to TRBJ1-5, with D maybe TRBD1 (6 bases). This CDR3 contains 13 residues. The germline CDR1 and CDR2 sequences are MNHNY and SVGAGI (reference sequence). Trimming left V 7 bases short and J 1 base short, with 8 bases between. In DNA, the CDR3 is TGTGCCAGCAACAGGGAAAGCAATCAGCCCCAGCATTTT. Encoded protein: CASNRESNQPQHF.

CDR3 nucleotides: TGCGCCAGCAGCCAAGATAGGGCAGGGAGAGGAGATGAGCAGTTCTTC. It specifies CASSQDRAGRGDEQFF. The V gene is TRBV4-3, the J gene TRBJ2-1; D possibly uses TRBD1 or TRBD2 (5 bases each). CDR1 is LGHNA, CDR2 YSLEER, per germline. V was pared by 0 bases and J by 8 bases, with 17 bases between. This CDR3 is 16 amino acids long.

This clone appeared a single time. The J gene is TRBJ2-7, the V gene TRBV15; D unclear. The germline CDR1 and CDR2 sequences are LNHNV and YYDKDF (reference sequence). V lost 0 bases and J 1 base, leaving 7 bases between the germline ends. The CDR3 spans 14 residues. The CDR3 protein is CATSRDPNSYEQYF. CDR3 DNA: TGTGCCACCAGCAGAGATCCCAATTCCTACGAGCAGTACTTC.

The V and J genes are TRBV7-2 and TRBJ2-5; TRBD2 aligns across 13 bases. This CDR3 has 17 amino acids. The germline V gene encodes CDR1 SGHTA and CDR2 FQGNSA. V lost 1 base to trimming and J lost 3 bases; unmatched junction nucleotides: 5. CDR3 amino acids: CASSLEGTSGKEETQYF. CDR3 DNA: TGTGCCAGCAGCTTAGAGGGGACTAGCGGGAAGGAAGAGACCCAGTACTTC.

This chain connects TRBV19 to TRBJ1-5; 7 nucleotides line up with TRBD1. Unmatched junction bases numbered 14, after V lost 9 bases and J lost 3 bases. This CDR3 comprises 16 residues. Germline V CDR1 and CDR2: LNHDA, SQIVND (reference sequence). The CDR3 reads CASSPAGGAFNQPQHF. In DNA form, the CDR3 reads TGTGCCAGCTCTCCCGCAGGGGGGGCCTTCAATCAGCCCCAGCATTTT.

The chain uses TRBV30 and TRBJ2-7; D possibly uses TRBD1 or TRBD2 (5 bases each). Looked up from germline, CDR1 is GTSNPN and CDR2 is SVGIG (reference sequence). The V and J ends lost 3 bases and 3 bases respectively, with 18 bases between them. The CDR3 extends over 15 amino acids. CDR3: CAWSAGTIRDYEQYF. DNA for the CDR3: TGTGCCTGGAGCGCCGGGACCATTCGAGACTACGAGCAGTACTTC.

This rearrangement joins TRBV5-1 to TRBJ2-1, with D unresolved. The germline CDR1 and CDR2 sequences are SGHRS and YFSETQ. The CDR3 has 13 residues. V dropped 0 bases and J dropped 5 bases, with 6 bases sitting between them. CDR3 in amino acids: CASSLVLDNEQFF. DNA for the CDR3: TGCGCCAGCAGCTTGGTCCTAGACAATGAGCAGTTCTTC.

The rearrangement links TRBV28 to TRBJ1-2; D is possibly TRBD1 (5 bases). This CDR3 has 13 residues. V lost 6 bases and J 2 bases, leaving 10 bases between the germline ends. CDR1 and CDR2 (germline): MDHEN, SYDVKM. CDR3 sequence: CASSQGVNYGYTF. CDR3 nucleotide sequence: TGTGCCAGCAGCCAAGGGGTAAACTATGGCTACACCTTC.

The chain carries TRBV18 and TRBJ1-1, with D possibly matching TRBD1 (5 bases). The V gene's germline CDR1 is KGHSH and CDR2 LQKENI. This CDR3 region has 12 residues. V shed 4 bases and J shed 4 bases, with 7 bases lying between them. CDR3 amino acids: CASSRDGTEAFF. CDR3 DNA: TGTGCCAGCTCACGGGACGGCACTGAAGCTTTCTTT.